Sequencing of this TCR beta chain was carried out in a study of blood T cell repertoires in COVID-19. Study at large: Samples taken during acute and convalescent COVID-19 were collected in the United States, Italy and Spain.

Here immunoSEQ multiplex PCR was the method, and the copy in TCRdb shows in-frame clones only, minus some. The profile shows about 92,000 clones, roughly 85% of them singletons. CDR1 SGHTA and CDR2 FQGTGA come from the germline V gene. The CDR3 runs 12 residues. The V and J ends lost 1 base and 7 bases respectively, with 7 bases between them. The chain combines TRBV7-3 with TRBJ1-1; tentative D call: TRBD1 (5 bases). Material: peripheral blood. The TCR sequence derives from a man older than 75 with acute or convalescent COVID-19. CDR3 coding DNA: TGTGCCAGCAGCTTAAAAACAGGTGAAGCTTTCTTT. Translating it yields CASSLKTGEAFF.